One and the same sample provided the 3 T cell receptor beta chains below, sequenced in a study of blood T cell repertoires in COVID-19. Measured with immunoSEQ multiplex PCR; TCRdb has only the in-frame clones, and not every one. The sample records some 330,000 clones, 70% to 90% being singletons. The specimen sequenced was PBMCs or T cells enriched from blood (not recorded which). The receptors were sampled from a young man who had recovered from COVID-19.

V usage is TRBV5-4 and J usage is TRBJ2-5; 13 bases line up with TRBD2. The CDR3 spans 19 residues. The ends lost 0 bases at V and 7 bases at J; junction bases unmatched: 15. Per the germline V gene, CDR1 is SGHNT and CDR2 is YYREEE (reference sequence). The DNA of the CDR3 is TGTGCCAGCAGCTTGGCCGGGACTAGCGGGGTCCCCCGGCCTAGGACCCAGTACTTC. Its translation: CASSLAGTSGVPRPRTQYF.

This clone showed up just a few times. V is TRBV18 and J is TRBJ1-1; TRBD1 is a possible D gene (6 bases). V dropped 6 bases and J dropped 2 bases, with 13 bases sitting between them. In germline, CDR1 is KGHSH, CDR2 LQKENI. The CDR3 totals 14 residues. CDR3 sequence: CASSTMDSNTEAFF. Here the CDR3 DNA reads TGTGCCAGCTCTACCATGGACAGTAACACTGAAGCTTTCTTT.

The rearrangement links TRBV5-1 to TRBJ1-3; unclear D gene. Trimming cost V 2 bases and J 2 bases, with 14 bases left between them. CDR1 SGHRS and CDR2 YFSETQ come from the germline V gene. The CDR3 has 16 residues. The CDR3 DNA reads TGCGCCAGCAGCTTTGAGGCATTGAGGACTGGAAACACCATATATTTT. It specifies CASSFEALRTGNTIYF.